This T cell receptor (beta chain) originates from a study of T cell responses to AZD1222 COVID-19 vaccine. Repertoires were generated with immunoSEQ multiplex PCR, while TCRdb's copy carries only in-frame clones and drops some. The sample has about 94,000 clones, roughly 85% seen once. This clone occurred once. The receptor was derived from an adult who received the AZD1222 COVID-19 vaccine. The material was peripheral blood, obtained 28 days after the second AZD1222 dose.

The DNA for the CDR3 is TGTGCCACCAGGGGGGGGCGGGATTATGGCTACACCTTC. Translation gives CATRGGRDYGYTF. The chain links TRBV27 to TRBJ1-2, with 7 bases matching TRBD1. Trimming took 10 bases from V and 5 from J; bases not matched to a gene: 10. Per germline, CDR1 MNHEY and CDR2 SMNVEV (reference sequence). The CDR3 length is 13 residues.